This TCR beta chain was captured in a study of CD4 T cells in relation to SARS-CoV-2 and coronaviruses (dated by TCRdb to the early 2020s). For context, the study as a whole: The ViraFEST assay cultured PBMCs with antigen for under 11 days, then sequenced TCR beta CDR3s to find antigen-specific clonal expansions. Expansion assays from other donors in the study were sequenced with a different, Illumina-based TCR-beta assay. An HIV-1 Nef peptide pool or a no-peptide culture served as the negative reference condition. The study assessed, at the TCR clonotype level, memory CD4+ T cell crossreactivity between SARS-CoV-2 and common cold coronavirus spike proteins. HLA restriction was mapped for shared crossreactive spike epitopes using patient-derived lymphoblastoid cell lines. The Adaptive Biotechnologies TCR-sequencing kit was used for samples from three pre-COVID donors and for the naive versus memory experiments, whereas the other data were Illumina-based.

CD4+ T cells from unexposed donors were collected before the COVID-19 pandemic (2011-2018). After around 11 days of culture, CD4+ T cells were isolated with the EasySep CD4+ T cell isolation kit. Unexposed donor CD4+ T cells were tested for reactivity to SARS-CoV-2 S and N and four common cold coronavirus spike pools, as cell number allowed. Each well received 1.5 million to 2.5 million PBMCs, cultured in IMDM supplemented with approximately 5% human AB serum and about 9.2 IU/ml IL-2. Half of the culture medium was replaced with fresh IL-2-containing medium on days 3 and 7. In general, triplicate replicate wells were used for every peptide culture condition. The leukapheresis product used for the unexposed donors was purchased from a commercial source. PBMCs were isolated from leukapheresis product or whole blood by Ficoll-Paque PLUS gradient centrifugation. PBMCs were either cryopreserved at -140°C or used fresh in the expansion assay. The QIAamp Micro DNA Kit was used to extract genomic DNA from the CD4+ T cells.

Libraries were built with the immunoSEQ multiplex PCR assay. Per the authors' processing: During preprocessing, nonproductive sequences were removed, along with CDR3s that did not begin with C, did not end with F or W, or were shorter than 7 amino acids. Antigen-specific clonotypes were called with the MANAFEST web app, based on expansion relative to reference and other culture wells. A clone was considered positive if the clone showed significant expansion compared with the reference culture in 2 of 3 replicate wells at an FDR below 0.05. To be called positive, a clone also had to show significant expansion compared with every other tandem well and an odds ratio greater than 5. CDR3 homology was measured as pairwise Levenshtein distance, computed with the stringdist R package after trimming three terminal residues from each end. Entries here come from immuneACCESS through TCRdb and include only in-frame sequences with V and J called. Some clones fail to appear in such tables; in the studies checked, an unresolved V gene covers under half of the shortfall, and the cause of the remainder is unknown. The V and J calls and the clone size are those of that table, but D and trimming were determined from the DNA. The sample table contains approximately 17,000 clones; only one count was recorded for around three quarters of them. The top ten clonotypes cover roughly 10% of the sample.

General study outcomes and caveats: Significantly weaker SARS-CoV-2-driven expansion was shown by crossreactive clones than by monoreactive clones, consistent with antigenic imprinting. Since the crossreactivity analysis centred on spike protein, crossreactivity against other viral proteins was not assessed. Roughly 67% of donors had memory CD4+ clonotypes that crossrecognized SARS-CoV-2 and at least one common cold coronavirus spike. No donor contributed both pre-pandemic and post-infection samples, which limited tracing the source of pre-existing responses. The study was limited by small numbers of patients and tested TCRs.

V is reduced by 0 bases and J by 7 bases, leaving a spacing of 7 bases between them. CDR1 LGHDT and CDR2 YNNKEL are derived from the germline V gene (reference sequence). The CDR3, cysteine through phenylalanine, is 12 amino acids long. Just the 36-base CDR3 DNA is kept, in frame starting at base 1. This clone appeared a few times. Its antigen is currently not known. Base qualities are missing; no much larger clone stands one base away. The TCR was taken from a human donor in good health. Recombination linked TRBV3-1 (or the pseudogene TRBV3-2) to TRBJ2-7, with the D gene call left open. The sample comprised CD4+ T cells from PBMCs, cultured in vitro. The CDR3 sequence is CASSQEGFEQYF. The bases read TGTGCCAGCAGCCAAGAAGGGTTTGAGCAGTACTTC.